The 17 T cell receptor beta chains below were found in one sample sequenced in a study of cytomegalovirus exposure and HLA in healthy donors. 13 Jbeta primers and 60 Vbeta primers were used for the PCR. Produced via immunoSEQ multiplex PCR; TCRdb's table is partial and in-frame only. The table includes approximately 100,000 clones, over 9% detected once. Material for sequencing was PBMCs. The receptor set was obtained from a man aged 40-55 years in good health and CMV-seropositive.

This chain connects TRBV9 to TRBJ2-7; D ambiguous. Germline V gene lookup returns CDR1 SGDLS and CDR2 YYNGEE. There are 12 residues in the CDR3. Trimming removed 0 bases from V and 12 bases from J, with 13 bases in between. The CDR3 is CASSVGVTELYF. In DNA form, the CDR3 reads TGTGCCAGCAGCGTAGGAGTCACAGAGTTGTACTTC. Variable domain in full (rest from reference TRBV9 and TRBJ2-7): DSGVTQTPKHLITATGQRVTLRCSPRSGDLSVYWYQQSLDQGLQFLIQYYNGEERAKGNILERFSAQQFPDLHSELNLSSLELGDSALYFCASSVGVTELYFGPGTRLTVT.

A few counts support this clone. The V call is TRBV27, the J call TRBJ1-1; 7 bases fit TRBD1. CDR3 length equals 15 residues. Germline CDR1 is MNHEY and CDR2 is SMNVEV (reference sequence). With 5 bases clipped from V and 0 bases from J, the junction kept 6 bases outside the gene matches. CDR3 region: CASSARGQMNTEAFF. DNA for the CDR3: TGTGCCAGCAGTGCGCGGGGACAGATGAACACTGAAGCTTTCTTT.

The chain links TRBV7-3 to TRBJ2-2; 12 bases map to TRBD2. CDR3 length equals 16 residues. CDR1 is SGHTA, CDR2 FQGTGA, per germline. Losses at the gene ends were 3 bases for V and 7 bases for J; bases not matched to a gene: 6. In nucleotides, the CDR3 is TGTGCCAGCAGCTTGCTAGCGGGAGGGAAAATCGGGGAGCTGTTTTTT. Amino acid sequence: CASSLLAGGKIGELFF.

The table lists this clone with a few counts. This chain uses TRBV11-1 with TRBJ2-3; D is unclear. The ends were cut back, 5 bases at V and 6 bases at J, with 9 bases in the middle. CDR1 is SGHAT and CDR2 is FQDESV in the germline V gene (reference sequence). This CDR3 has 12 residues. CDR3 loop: CASSPLADTQYF. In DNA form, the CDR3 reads TGTGCCAGCAGCCCTCTCGCGGATACGCAGTATTTT. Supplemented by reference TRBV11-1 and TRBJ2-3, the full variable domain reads EAEVAQSPRYKITEKSQAVAFWCDPISGHATLYWYRQILGQGPELLVQFQDESVVDDSQLPKDRFSAERLKGVDSTLKIQPAELGDSAMYLCASSPLADTQYFGPGTRLTVL.

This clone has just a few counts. CDR3 in DNA: TGTGCCAGCAGTTCCCGGGCTAGCGGGTTCACCGGGGAGCTGTTTTTT. Translated: CASSSRASGFTGELFF. This sequence joins TRBV5-4 and TRBJ2-2; 8 bases are a match to TRBD2. Germline V lookup: CDR1 SGHNT, CDR2 YYREEE (reference sequence). V lost 5 bases, J lost 4 bases, and 10 bases stayed unmatched. The CDR3 runs to 16 residues.

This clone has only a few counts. The CDR3 DNA follows: TGTGCCAGCAGCCAAGATGTGGGGAGCGGGGAGCTGTTTTTT. Its protein product is CASSQDVGSGELFF. This chain connects TRBV4-2 to TRBJ2-2; D perhaps matches TRBD2 (5 bases). This CDR3 has 14 residues. Trimming stripped 0 bases from V and 7 bases from J, with 9 bases between. Germline CDR1 and CDR2: LGHNA and YNFKEQ.

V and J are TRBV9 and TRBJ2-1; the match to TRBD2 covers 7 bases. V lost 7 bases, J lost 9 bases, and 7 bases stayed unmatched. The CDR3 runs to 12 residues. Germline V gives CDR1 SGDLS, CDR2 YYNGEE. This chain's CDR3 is CASGRAPIEQFF. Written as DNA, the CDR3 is TGTGCCAGCGGGAGGGCCCCCATTGAGCAGTTCTTC.

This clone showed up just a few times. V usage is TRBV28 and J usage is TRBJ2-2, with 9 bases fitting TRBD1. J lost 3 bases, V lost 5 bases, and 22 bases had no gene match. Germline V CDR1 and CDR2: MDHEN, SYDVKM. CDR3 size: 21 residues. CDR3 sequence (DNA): TGTGCCAGCAGTCGAACCCTAACAGGGACAGGGAAGTATCTCGACACCGGGGAGCTGTTTTTT. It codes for CASSRTLTGTGKYLDTGELFF.

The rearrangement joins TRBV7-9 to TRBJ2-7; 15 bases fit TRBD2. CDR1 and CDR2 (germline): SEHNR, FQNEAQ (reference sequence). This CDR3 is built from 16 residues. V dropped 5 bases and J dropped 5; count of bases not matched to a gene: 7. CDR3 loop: CASSPGTSGRLDEQYF. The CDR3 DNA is TGTGCCAGCAGCCCCGGGACTAGCGGGAGGTTAGACGAGCAGTACTTC.

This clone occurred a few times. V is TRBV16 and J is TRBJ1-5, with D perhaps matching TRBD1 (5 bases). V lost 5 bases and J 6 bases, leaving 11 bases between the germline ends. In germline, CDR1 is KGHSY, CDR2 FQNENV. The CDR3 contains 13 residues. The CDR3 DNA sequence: TGTGCCAGCAGCAGACAGTTCGGTCAGCCCCAGCATTTT. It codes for CASSRQFGQPQHF.

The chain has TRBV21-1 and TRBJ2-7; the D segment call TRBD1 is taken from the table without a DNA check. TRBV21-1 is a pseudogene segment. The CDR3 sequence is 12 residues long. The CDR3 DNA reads TGTGCCAGCAGGGCAGGGCCCTACGAGCAGTACTTC. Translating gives CASRAGPYEQYF.

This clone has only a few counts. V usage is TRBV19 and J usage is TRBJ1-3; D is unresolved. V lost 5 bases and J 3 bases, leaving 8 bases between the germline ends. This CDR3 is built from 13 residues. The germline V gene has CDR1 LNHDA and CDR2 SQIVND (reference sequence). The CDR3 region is CASSEARGNTIYF. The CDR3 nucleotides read TGTGCCAGTAGTGAGGCCCGTGGAAACACCATATATTTT.

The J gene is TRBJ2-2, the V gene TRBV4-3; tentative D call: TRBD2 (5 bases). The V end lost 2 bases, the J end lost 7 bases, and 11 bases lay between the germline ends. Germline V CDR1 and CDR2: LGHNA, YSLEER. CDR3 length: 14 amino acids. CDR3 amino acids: CASSQLDRGGELFF. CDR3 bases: TGCGCCAGCAGCCAACTTGATCGGGGCGGGGAGCTGTTTTTT.

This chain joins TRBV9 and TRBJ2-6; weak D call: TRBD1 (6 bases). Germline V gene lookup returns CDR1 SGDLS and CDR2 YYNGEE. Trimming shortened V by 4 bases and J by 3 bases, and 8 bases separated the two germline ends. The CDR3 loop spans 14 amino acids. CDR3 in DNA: TGTGCCAGCAGCCCAGGGGTTGGGGCCAACGTCCTGACTTTC. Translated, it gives CASSPGVGANVLTF.

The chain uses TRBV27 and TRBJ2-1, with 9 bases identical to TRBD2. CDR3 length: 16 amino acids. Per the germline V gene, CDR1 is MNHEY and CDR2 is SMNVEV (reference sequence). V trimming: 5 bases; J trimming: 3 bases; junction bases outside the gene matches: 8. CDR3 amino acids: CASSPETSGNYNEQFF. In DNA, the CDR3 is TGTGCCAGCAGTCCCGAGACTAGCGGCAACTACAATGAGCAGTTCTTC.

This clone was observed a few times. The CDR3 loop reads CASSGHRDRGLYGYTF. The CDR3, as DNA: TGTGCCAGCAGCGGACACCGGGACAGGGGGCTCTATGGCTACACCTTC. The chain combines TRBV9 with TRBJ1-2; the match to TRBD1 covers 12 bases. Losses at the gene ends were 3 bases for V and 4 bases for J; bases not matched to a gene: 7. Germline V gives CDR1 SGDLS, CDR2 YYNGEE. The length of the CDR3 is 16 residues.

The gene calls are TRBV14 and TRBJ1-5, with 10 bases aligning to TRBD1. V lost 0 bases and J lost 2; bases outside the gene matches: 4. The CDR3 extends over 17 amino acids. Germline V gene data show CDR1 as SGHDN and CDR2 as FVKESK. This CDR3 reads CASSQDWTGGCNQPQHF. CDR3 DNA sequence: TGTGCCAGCAGCCAAGATTGGACAGGGGGTTGCAATCAGCCCCAGCATTTT.